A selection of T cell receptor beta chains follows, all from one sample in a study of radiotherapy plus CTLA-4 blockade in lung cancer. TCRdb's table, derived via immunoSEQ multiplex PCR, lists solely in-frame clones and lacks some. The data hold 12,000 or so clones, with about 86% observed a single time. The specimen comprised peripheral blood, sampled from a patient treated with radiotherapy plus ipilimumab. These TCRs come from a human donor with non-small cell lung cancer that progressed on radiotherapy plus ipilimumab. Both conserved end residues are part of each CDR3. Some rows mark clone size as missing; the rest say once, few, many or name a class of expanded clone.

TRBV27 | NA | CASSLLRVGADTQYF
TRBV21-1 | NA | CASSTHVAQQSRANVLTF
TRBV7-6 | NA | CASTRAGGWNSPLHF
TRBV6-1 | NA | CASRTGNTGELFF
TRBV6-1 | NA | CASSEETQYF
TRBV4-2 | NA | CASSQDYESGGAQHF
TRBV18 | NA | CASSPRQGRNEQFF
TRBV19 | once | CASSTGHMGSNQPQHF
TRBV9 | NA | CASSVDVGAGVADTQYF
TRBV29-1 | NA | CSGRDSEVVQFF
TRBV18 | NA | CASSPPLAGNQETQYF
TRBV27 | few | CASSLFPGTHSPLHF
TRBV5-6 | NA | CASSFAAGVTGNTIYF
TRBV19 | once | CASIGRNQPQHF
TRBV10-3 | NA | CAISEIGTGSQGYTF
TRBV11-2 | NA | CASSTLRGLSPETQYF
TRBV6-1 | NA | CASSERRAGGQEQFF
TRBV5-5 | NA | CASSFTSGVSGELFF
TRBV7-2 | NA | CASSWQGGGTEAFF
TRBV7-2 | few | CASSLGTGTGANVLTF
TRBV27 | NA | CASSLGLAGGRELKETQYF
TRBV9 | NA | CASSVAGAAGTGELFF
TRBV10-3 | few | CAISESTRAPYEQYF
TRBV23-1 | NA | CASSRRGATGGEGNQPQHF
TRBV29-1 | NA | CSVEDKIYRDPNYGYTF
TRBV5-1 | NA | CASRTGDEQYF
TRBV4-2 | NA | CASSQEAGAYEQYF
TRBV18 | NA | CASSPAPVGGSYEQYF
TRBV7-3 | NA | CASSSGTSTDTQYF
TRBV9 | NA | CASGGYGGYTF
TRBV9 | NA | CASSVADTQYF
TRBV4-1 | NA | CASSQREAGGLYEQYF
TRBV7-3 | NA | CASSLSSLSPYNEQFF
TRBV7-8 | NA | CASSFHSGGRTDTQYF
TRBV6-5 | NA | CASSYSSRWGDEAFF
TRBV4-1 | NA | CASSQDSRGQETQYF
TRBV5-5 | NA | CASSLEGTGTTYEQYF
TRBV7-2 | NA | CASSLDRAPRPLHF
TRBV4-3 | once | CASSQDPTTGGTEAFF
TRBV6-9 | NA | CASSYGTGTYEQYF
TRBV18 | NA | CASSPPPVGWEQYF
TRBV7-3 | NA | CASSFGTTGELFF